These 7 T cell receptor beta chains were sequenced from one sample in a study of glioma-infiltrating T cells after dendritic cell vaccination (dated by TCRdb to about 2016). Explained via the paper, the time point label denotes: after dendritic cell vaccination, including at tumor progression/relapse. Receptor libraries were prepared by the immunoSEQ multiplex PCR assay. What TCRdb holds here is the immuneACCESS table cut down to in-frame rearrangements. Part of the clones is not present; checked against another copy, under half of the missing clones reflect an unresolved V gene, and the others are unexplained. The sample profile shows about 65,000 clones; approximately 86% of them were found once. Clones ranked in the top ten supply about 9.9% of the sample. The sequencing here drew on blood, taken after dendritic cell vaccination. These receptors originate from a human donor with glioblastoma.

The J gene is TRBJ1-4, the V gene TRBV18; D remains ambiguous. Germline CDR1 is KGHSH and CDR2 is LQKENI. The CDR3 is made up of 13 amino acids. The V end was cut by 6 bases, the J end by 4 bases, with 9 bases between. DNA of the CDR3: TGTGCCAGCTCCCCTCCGGGTAATGAAAAACTGTTTTTT. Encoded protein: CASSPPGNEKLFF.

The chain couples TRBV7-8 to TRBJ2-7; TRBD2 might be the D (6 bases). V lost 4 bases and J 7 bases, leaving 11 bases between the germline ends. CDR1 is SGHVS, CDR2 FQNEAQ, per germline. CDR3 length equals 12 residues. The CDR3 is CASSSGGGEQYF. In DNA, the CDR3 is TGTGCCAGCAGCTCCGGGGGTGGGGAGCAGTACTTC.

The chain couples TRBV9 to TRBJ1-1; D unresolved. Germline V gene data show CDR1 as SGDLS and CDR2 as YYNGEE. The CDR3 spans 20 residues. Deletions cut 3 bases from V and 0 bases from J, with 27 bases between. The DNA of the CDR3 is TGTGCCAGCAGCGGTGGGAGATCGGGCAATAGGCGGGAGCTGAACACTGAAGCTTTCTTT. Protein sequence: CASSGGRSGNRRELNTEAFF.

CDR3 region: CASSPGTSSYNEQFF. In DNA, the CDR3 is TGCGCCAGCAGCCCCGGGACTAGCAGCTACAATGAGCAGTTCTTC. The V call is TRBV5-1, the J call TRBJ2-1; 9 bases map to TRBD2. Germline V gene sequence: CDR1 SGHRS, CDR2 YFSETQ. Losses at the gene ends were 4 bases for V and 3 bases for J; bases not matched to a gene: 5. The CDR3 totals 15 residues.

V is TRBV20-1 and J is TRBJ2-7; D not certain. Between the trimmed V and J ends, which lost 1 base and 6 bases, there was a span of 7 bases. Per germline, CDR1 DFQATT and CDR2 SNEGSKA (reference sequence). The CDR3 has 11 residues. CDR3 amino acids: CSARVFSEQYF. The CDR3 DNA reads TGCAGTGCTAGAGTGTTTAGCGAGCAGTACTTC.

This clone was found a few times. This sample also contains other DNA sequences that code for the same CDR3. CDR3 amino acids: CASSLGGRGETQYF. Written as DNA, the CDR3 is TGCGCCAGCAGCTTGGGTGGGAGGGGAGAGACCCAGTACTTC. The rearrangement links TRBV5-1 to TRBJ2-5; TRBD2 agrees at 7 bases. Germline values: CDR1 SGHRS, CDR2 YFSETQ. With V trimmed by 0 bases and J by 4 bases, 3 bases remained unmatched. CDR3 length equals 14 residues.

The CDR3 DNA sequence: TGTGCCAGCAGTGAACAGGGTGGTAATTCACCCCTCCACTTT. It is translated as CASSEQGGNSPLHF. This sequence joins TRBV6-1 and TRBJ1-6, with D possibly matching TRBD1 (5 bases). Trimming shortened V by 2 bases and J by 6 bases, and 8 bases separated the two germline ends. This CDR3 is 14 amino acids long. Germline V CDR1 and CDR2: MNHNS, SASEGT.